These 32 T cell receptor beta chains share one sample of origin, sequenced in a study of technical replicates of blood from several donors. Assay: immunoSEQ multiplex PCR; the TCRdb copy retains only in-frame clones and omits some. The repertoire holds fewer than 60,000 clones, with about 96% as singletons. Source material: PBMCs. All receptors derive from a human donor in good health. Some clones in this sample may be carry-over from other donors' samples.

This sequence joins TRBV5-4 and TRBJ2-2, with D maybe TRBD2 (5 bases). Trimming left V 4 bases short and J 2 bases short, with 12 bases between. This CDR3 is 15 amino acids long. Germline loops: CDR1 SGHNT, CDR2 YYREEE (reference sequence). The CDR3 protein is CASSPKRLNTGELFF. CDR3 coding DNA: TGTGCCAGCAGCCCGAAGCGGCTAAACACCGGGGAGCTGTTTTTT. Supplemented by reference TRBV5-4 and TRBJ2-2, the full variable domain reads ETGVTQSPTHLIKTRGQQVTLRCSSQSGHNTVSWYQQALGQGPQFIFQYYREEENGRGNFPPRFSGLQFPNYSSELNVNALELDDSALYLCASSPKRLNTGELFFGEGSRLTVL.

The rearrangement joins TRBV2 to TRBJ1-2, with 8 bases aligning to TRBD1. The CDR3 is made up of 12 amino acids. The junction had 4 bases not matched to a gene; V was cut back by 5 bases and J by 8 bases. Germline-derived CDR1 and CDR2 are SNHLY and FYNNEI. This CDR3 reads CASSSTGGGYTF. The CDR3 DNA reads TGTGCCAGCAGTTCCACAGGGGGAGGCTACACCTTC.

J is TRBJ1-6 and V is TRBV7-8, with D uncertain. V dropped 0 bases and J dropped 10 bases, with 4 bases sitting between them. The germline CDR1 and CDR2 sequences are SGHVS and FQNEAQ. The CDR3 is 12 residues long. CDR3 DNA sequence: TGTGCCAGCAGCTTAGCGGAGTCACCCCTCCACTTT. This sequence encodes CASSLAESPLHF.

The chain has TRBV19 and TRBJ2-7; the D gene is possibly TRBD2 (7 bases). Trimming removed 3 bases at V and 6 bases at J, with 18 bases between. Germline V lookup: CDR1 LNHDA, CDR2 SQIVND (reference sequence). CDR3 length equals 15 residues. Here the CDR3 reads CASSIQGTNPFEQYF. DNA for the CDR3: TGTGCCAGTAGTATTCAGGGGACTAACCCCTTCGAGCAGTACTTC.

The V gene is TRBV29-1, the J gene TRBJ1-1; D is unresolved. V was clipped by 7 bases and J by 5 bases, with 17 bases between them. The germline V gene encodes CDR1 SQVTM and CDR2 ANQGSEA. This CDR3 is 13 amino acids long. The CDR3: CSAGSPIGTEAFF. The CDR3 nucleotides read TGCAGCGCCGGGTCTCCGATTGGAACTGAAGCTTTCTTT.

The chain recombines TRBV11-2 with TRBJ2-1; perhaps TRBD2 as D (5 bases). V lost 3 bases to trimming and J lost 0 bases, with 12 bases between them. The CDR3 is 16 amino acids. Germline CDR1 reads SGHAT; CDR2 reads FQNNGV. The CDR3 nucleotides read TGTGCCAGCAGCTTCGAGCGGAGTAGCTCCTACAATGAGCAGTTCTTC. Its protein product is CASSFERSSSYNEQFF.

The V gene is TRBV11-2, the J gene TRBJ2-1, with 15 nucleotides matching TRBD2. CDR3 length equals 15 residues. Per the germline V gene, CDR1 is SGHAT and CDR2 is FQNNGV. The V and J ends lost 3 bases and 7 bases, in that order; junction bases with no gene match: 1. The CDR3 nucleotides are TGTGCCAGCAGCTTTGGGACTAGCGGGAGGAATGAGCAGTTCTTC. This codes for CASSFGTSGRNEQFF. The full variable domain, with the rest looked up from reference TRBV11-2 and TRBJ2-1, is EAGVAQSPRYKIIEKRQSVAFWCNPISGHATLYWYQQILGQGPKLLIQFQNNGVVDDSQLPKDRFSAERLKGVDSTLKIQPAKLEDSAVYLCASSFGTSGRNEQFFGPGTRLTVL.

This clone is medium-sized in the sample. The CDR3 DNA sequence: TGTGCCAGCAGCGCCGGGGGACTAGCGGGAGTCCCTCGGTCCTACGAGCAGTACTTC. As protein: CASSAGGLAGVPRSYEQYF. The chain has TRBV9 and TRBJ2-7; 14 bases agree with TRBD2. Germline V gives CDR1 SGDLS, CDR2 YYNGEE. The CDR3 loop spans 19 amino acids. V lost 3 bases, J lost 1 base, and 12 bases stayed unmatched.

This clone was counted a single time. This chain connects TRBV5-4 to TRBJ2-7; the match to TRBD2 covers 10 bases. Germline V CDR1 and CDR2: SGHNT, YYREEE (reference sequence). J gave up 2 bases and V 5 bases, and 7 bases lay outside the gene matches. The CDR3 length is 15 residues. CDR3 sequence (DNA): TGTGCCAGCAGAAATGGACTAGCGGCCCCCTACGAGCAGTACTTC. Translating it yields CASRNGLAAPYEQYF.

The J gene is TRBJ2-3, the V gene TRBV5-5; weak D call: TRBD2 (5 bases). Germline CDR1 is SGHKS and CDR2 is YYEKEE (reference sequence). The CDR3 consists of 16 residues. Trimming removed 1 base at V and 2 bases at J, with 14 bases between. The CDR3 coding sequence is TGTGCCAGCAGCTTGCGGGGATCCCCAAACACAGATACGCAGTATTTT. Amino acid sequence: CASSLRGSPNTDTQYF.

This chain links TRBV18 with TRBJ2-1, with 7 bases fitting TRBD1. After removal of 6 bases from V and 1 base from J, the junction contained 6 bases not matched to a gene. This CDR3 comprises 15 residues. Germline lookup yields CDR1 KGHSH and CDR2 LQKENI. This CDR3 reads CASSLGQSSYNEQFF. CDR3 sequence (DNA): TGTGCCAGCTCGTTGGGACAGAGTTCCTACAATGAGCAGTTCTTC.

This chain connects TRBV5-4 to TRBJ2-7; 13 positions match TRBD2. CDR1 is SGHNT and CDR2 is YYREEE in the germline V gene (reference sequence). The CDR3 contains 15 residues. Trimming took 5 bases from V and 3 from J; bases not matched to a gene: 5. The CDR3 sequence is CASRSGLAGVYEQYF. The CDR3 region has the DNA TGTGCCAGCAGATCCGGACTAGCGGGAGTCTACGAGCAGTACTTC.

The chain employs TRBV2 and TRBJ1-5; TRBD1 is a possible D gene (5 bases). Per the germline V gene, CDR1 is SNHLY and CDR2 is FYNNEI. Trimming took 2 bases from V and 5 from J, leaving 10 bases between them. The CDR3 covers 14 residues. The CDR3 coding sequence is TGTGCCAGCAGTGAATGGGGGGTGGATCAGCCCCAGCATTTT. Protein sequence: CASSEWGVDQPQHF.

The chain uses TRBV5-1 and TRBJ1-2; D is uncertain. The CDR3 has 14 residues. The germline gives CDR1 SGHRS, CDR2 YFSETQ. Trimming removed 7 bases from V and 8 bases from J, with 21 bases in between. CDR3 sequence reads: CASCKETTTYGYTF. The CDR3, as DNA: TGCGCCAGCTGCAAAGAGACTACGACCTACGGCTACACCTTC.

V and J are TRBV6-6 and TRBJ1-2; 8 bases align to TRBD1. In germline, CDR1 is MNHNY, CDR2 SVGAGI (reference sequence). CDR3 length: 14 residues. The V segment lost 2 bases and the J segment 7 bases; nucleotides outside the gene matches: 6. The CDR3 DNA reads TGTGCCAGCAGTTACGGGGGACAGGTTCTTGGCTACACCTTC. Protein sequence: CASSYGGQVLGYTF.

This clone appeared a single time. The V and J genes are TRBV4-2 and TRBJ1-1, with D possibly matching TRBD1 (6 bases). Deletions cut 2 bases from V and 8 bases from J, with 9 bases between. This CDR3 has 12 amino acids. CDR1 and CDR2 from the germline V gene are LGHNA and YNFKEQ. CDR3 region: CASSQSDREAFF. CDR3 coding DNA: TGTGCCAGCAGCCAATCAGACAGGGAAGCTTTCTTT.

The gene calls are TRBV6-6 and TRBJ2-7; D is perhaps TRBD2 (6 bases). V shed 2 bases and J shed 1 base, with 12 bases lying between them. The CDR3 sequence is 15 residues long. Germline lookup yields CDR1 MNHNY and CDR2 SVGAGI (reference sequence). The DNA of the CDR3 is TGTGCCAGCAGTTACCTTGGCGGGGTTTCCTACGAGCAGTACTTC. Translated, it gives CASSYLGGVSYEQYF.

This clone showed up just once. This chain links TRBV13 with TRBJ2-7; 9 bases are shared with TRBD1. The CDR3 consists of 14 residues. CDR1 is PRHDT, CDR2 FYEKMQ, per germline (reference sequence). V lost 4 bases, J lost 5 bases, and 6 bases stayed unmatched. Here the CDR3 reads CASSYRDRVHEQYF. CDR3 sequence (DNA): TGTGCCAGCAGCTATCGGGACAGGGTTCACGAGCAGTACTTC. The complete variable domain, with remaining parts taken from reference TRBV13 and TRBJ2-7, reads AAGVIQSPRHLIKEKRETATLKCYPIPRHDTVYWYQQGPGQDPQFLISFYEKMQSDKGSIPDRFSAQQFSDYHSELNMSSLELGDSALYFCASSYRDRVHEQYFGPGTRLTVT.

The chain has TRBV27 and TRBJ2-7, with no clear D. Trimming took 4 bases from V and 6 from J, leaving 22 bases between them. CDR3 length: 16 amino acids. Germline assignment: CDR1 MNHEY and CDR2 SMNVEV (reference sequence). The CDR3 DNA is TGTGCCAGCAGTTCCCCACGTGGGCCCCACCCCGGCGAGCAGTACTTC. It specifies CASSSPRGPHPGEQYF.

V is TRBV23-1 and J is TRBJ1-1; D is perhaps TRBD1 (6 bases). TRBV23-1 has ORF status, its function being uncertain. V shed 2 bases and J shed 7 bases, with 11 bases lying between them. This CDR3 has 13 residues. This chain's CDR3 is CASSQETGCEAFF. CDR3 nucleotides: TGCGCCAGCAGTCAAGAGACAGGATGTGAAGCTTTCTTT.

This chain uses TRBV13 with TRBJ2-5; 9 nucleotides align to TRBD1. The V gene end was trimmed by 5 bases and the J gene end by 2 bases; junction bases not matched to a gene: 6. The length of the CDR3 is 15 residues. Germline-derived CDR1 and CDR2 are PRHDT and FYEKMQ (reference sequence). CDR3 sequence: CASSTGTGSQETQYF. The DNA for the CDR3 is TGTGCCAGCAGCACCGGGACAGGGTCTCAAGAGACCCAGTACTTC.

This clone showed up just once. The gene calls are TRBV7-9 and TRBJ2-1, with TRBD2 matching 9 bases. The J segment lost 6 bases and the V segment lost 2 bases, leaving 8 bases of the junction unmatched. Germline CDR1 is SEHNR and CDR2 is FQNEAQ (reference sequence). There are 16 residues in the CDR3. CDR3 amino acids: CASSLPAAGGGNEQFF. CDR3 coding DNA: TGTGCCAGCAGCTTACCGGCAGCGGGAGGTGGCAATGAGCAGTTCTTC. Supplemented by reference TRBV7-9 and TRBJ2-1, the full variable domain reads DTGVSQNPRHKITKRGQNVTFRCDPISEHNRLYWYRQTLGQGPEFLTYFQNEAQLEKSRLLSDRFSAERPKGSFSTLEIQRTEQGDSAMYLCASSLPAAGGGNEQFFGPGTRLTVL.

The genes are TRBV18 and TRBJ2-7; a possible D gene is TRBD1 (5 bases). CDR3 length: 14 residues. V was clipped by 1 base and J by 6 bases, with 13 bases between them. In germline, CDR1 is KGHSH, CDR2 LQKENI. CDR3 DNA: TGTGCCAGCTCACCACAGGGGAAGCTCAGCGAGCAGTACTTC. This codes for CASSPQGKLSEQYF.

The J gene is TRBJ1-1, the V gene TRBV11-2; possible D gene TRBD1, 5 bases. Germline-derived CDR1 and CDR2 are SGHAT and FQNNGV. V lost 5 bases and J 1 base, leaving 11 bases between the germline ends. The CDR3 loop spans 14 amino acids. The CDR3 nucleotides read TGTGCCAGCAGCCCAGGGAGGGCGAACACTGAAGCTTTCTTT. Protein: CASSPGRANTEAFF.

The J gene is TRBJ2-5, the V gene TRBV5-1; 10 bases fit TRBD2. Germline V gives CDR1 SGHRS, CDR2 YFSETQ. The J segment lost 4 bases and the V segment lost 5 bases, leaving 8 bases of the junction unmatched. This CDR3 is built from 15 residues. The CDR3 bases are TGCGCCAGCAGTTTGAGCGGGGGGGCAGGAGAGACCCAGTACTTC. It translates to CASSLSGGAGETQYF.

The chain links TRBV6-1 to TRBJ2-1, with a weak D call TRBD2 (6 bases). V was shortened by 2 bases and J by 8 bases, with 10 bases between the two germline ends. The CDR3 covers 13 residues. Germline CDR1 and CDR2: MNHNS and SASEGT. The CDR3 protein is CASSERGTHEQFF. The CDR3 DNA follows: TGTGCCAGCAGTGAACGGGGGACCCATGAGCAGTTCTTC.

V is TRBV6-1 and J is TRBJ2-1; weak D call: TRBD2 (5 bases). Trimming removed 3 bases from V and 4 bases from J, with 7 bases in between. Germline V gene data show CDR1 as MNHNS and CDR2 as SASEGT. This CDR3 is built from 13 residues. CDR3 amino acids: CASSEDWYNEQFF. In nucleotides, the CDR3 is TGTGCCAGCAGTGAGGACTGGTACAATGAGCAGTTCTTC.

The rearrangement links TRBV10-3 to TRBJ2-2; no clear D. Trimming took 8 bases from V and 8 from J, leaving 12 bases between them. CDR3 size: 12 residues. CDR1 ENHRY and CDR2 SYGVKD come from the germline V gene. The CDR3 DNA reads TGTGCCATCTCTGTCGTTTCGGGGGAGCTGTTTTTT. Translated, it gives CAISVVSGELFF.

About this clone: At one end, the junction sequence differs from germline, possibly due to a read error. The chain is built from TRBV2 and TRBJ1-3, with 8 bases that match TRBD1. The germline gives CDR1 SNHLY, CDR2 FYNNEI. CDR3 length: 13 amino acids. For the CDR3, the DNA is TGTGCCAGCAGTGAGGGTAGGGCGACAGGGGCCAATTTT. Translating gives CASSEGRATGANF.

This chain connects TRBV5-4 to TRBJ2-7; tentatively, D is TRBD1 (5 bases). Trimming removed 0 bases from V and 7 bases from J, with 11 bases in between. CDR1 and CDR2 from the germline V gene are SGHNT and YYREEE (reference sequence). The CDR3 loop spans 13 amino acids. This chain's CDR3 is CASSLEGYMEQYF. In DNA, the CDR3 is TGTGCCAGCAGCTTGGAGGGGTATATGGAGCAGTACTTC.

V is TRBV5-1 and J is TRBJ1-2, with D possibly TRBD1 on 6 matching bases. V was clipped by 3 bases and J by 0 bases, with 9 bases between them. The germline gives CDR1 SGHRS, CDR2 YFSETQ. This CDR3 has 14 residues. CDR3 nucleotides: TGCGCCAGCAGCTACGACAGGTCTAACTATGGCTACACCTTC. Amino acids: CASSYDRSNYGYTF.

The rearrangement uses TRBV5-1 and TRBJ2-7; D remains ambiguous. The CDR3 totals 14 residues. V lost 2 bases, J lost 1 base, and 10 bases lay in between. Germline CDR1 reads SGHRS; CDR2 reads YFSETQ. Here the CDR3 DNA reads TGCGCCAGCAGCTTTGGTGCTAGATCCTACGAGCAGTACTTC. Its translation is CASSFGARSYEQYF.